This TCR beta chain was observed in a study of spatial heterogeneity in lung cancer. The study, taken as a whole, reports: Whereas they appeared in blood less at follow-up, ubiquitous expanded tumor TCRs appeared there more at resection.

Time point defined: blood at routine non-recurrence follow-up after resection. Unsorted samples of tumor, nontumor lung or frozen PBMC had their whole RNA sequenced. Every TCR cDNA molecule carried a tag that served as a unique molecular identifier. One entry per CDR3 protein, called by TCRdb with MiXCR from the 5' RACE reads. This table has roughly 38,000 distinct CDR3 sequences, 10% appearing once. Germline assignment: CDR1 SGHTA and CDR2 FQGNSA. Between the trimmed V and J ends, which lost 2 bases and 6 bases, there was a span of 4 bases. The CDR3 length is 12 residues. The sample holds many counts of this clonotype. Its cognate antigen is unknown.

The gene calls are TRBV7-2 and TRBJ2-2; no definite D call. The sample was PBMCs, taken at follow-up. The TCR sequence derives from a female donor with early-stage non-small cell lung cancer. The CDR3 region is CASSLRSGELFF. In nucleotides, the CDR3 is TGTGCCAGCAGCTTAAGGTCCGGGGAGCTGTTTTTT. The full variable domain, its missing parts supplied by reference TRBV7-2 and TRBJ2-2, is GAGVSQSPSNKVTEKGKDVELRCDPISGHTALYWYRQSLGQGLEFLIYFQGNSAPDKSGLPSDRFSAERTGGSVSTLTIQRTQQEDSAVYLCASSLRSGELFFGEGSRLTVL.